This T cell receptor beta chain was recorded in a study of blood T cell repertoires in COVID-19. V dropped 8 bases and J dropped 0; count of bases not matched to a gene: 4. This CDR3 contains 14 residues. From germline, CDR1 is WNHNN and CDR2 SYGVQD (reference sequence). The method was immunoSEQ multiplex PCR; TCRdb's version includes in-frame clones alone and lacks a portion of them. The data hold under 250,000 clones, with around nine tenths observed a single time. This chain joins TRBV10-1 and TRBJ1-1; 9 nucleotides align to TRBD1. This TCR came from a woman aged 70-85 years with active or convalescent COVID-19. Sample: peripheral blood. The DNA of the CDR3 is TGCGCCAGCTCCGGACAGGGGATGAACACTGAAGCTTTCTTT. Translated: CASSGQGMNTEAFF.